The next 8 T cell receptor beta chains were all read from a single sample in a study of blood T cell repertoires in COVID-19. Clones were read by immunoSEQ multiplex PCR, and TCRdb kept only the in-frame ones, dropping some. Among about 200,000 clones, 88% were seen once, and the ten largest hold 1.5% to 2%. Material: peripheral blood. These TCRs come from a man aged 18 to 35 with active or convalescent COVID-19.

This chain uses TRBV6-6 with TRBJ1-5; 8 nucleotides agree with TRBD1. V was clipped by 6 bases and J by 5 bases; unmatched bases: 9. This CDR3 is built from 15 residues. The germline V gene has CDR1 MNHNY and CDR2 SVGAGI (reference sequence). The chain's CDR3 is CASSYGQGFDQPQHF. CDR3 DNA sequence: TGTGCCAGCAGCTACGGACAGGGATTTGATCAGCCCCAGCATTTT.

The rearrangement joins TRBV5-1 to TRBJ1-1; a possible D gene is TRBD1 (6 bases). The CDR3 has 16 residues. Trimming stripped 0 bases from V and 4 bases from J, with 16 bases between. The germline gives CDR1 SGHRS, CDR2 YFSETQ. CDR3 sequence: CASSLDRVRRGTEAFF. CDR3 coding DNA: TGCGCCAGCAGCTTGGACAGGGTACGCCGAGGCACTGAAGCTTTCTTT.

This rearrangement joins TRBV13 to TRBJ2-7; possibly TRBD2 for D (5 bases). Trimming pared 5 bases from V and 7 bases from J, leaving 15 bases between. The CDR3 runs to 13 residues. Germline CDR1 is PRHDT and CDR2 is FYEKMQ (reference sequence). CDR3 amino acids: CASSPERVEEQYF. The CDR3 DNA reads as TGTGCCAGCAGCCCAGAGAGGGTTGAAGAGCAGTACTTC. The full variable domain, completed using reference TRBV13 and TRBJ2-7, is AAGVIQSPRHLIKEKRETATLKCYPIPRHDTVYWYQQGPGQDPQFLISFYEKMQSDKGSIPDRFSAQQFSDYHSELNMSSLELGDSALYFCASSPERVEEQYFGPGTRLTVT.

The chain recombines TRBV19 with TRBJ1-2; TRBD1 agrees at 10 bases. CDR1 and CDR2 (germline): LNHDA, SQIVND (reference sequence). This CDR3 is built from 14 residues. The V and J ends lost 7 bases and 3 bases, in that order; junction bases with no gene match: 5. The CDR3 here is CASNGQGEYYGYTF. In DNA, the CDR3 is TGTGCCAGTAACGGACAGGGGGAGTACTATGGCTACACCTTC.

The V call is TRBV18, the J call TRBJ2-7, with 13 bases that match TRBD2. V was clipped by 5 bases and J by 2 bases; unmatched bases: 6. This CDR3 has 16 residues. CDR1 KGHSH and CDR2 LQKENI come from the germline V gene. The CDR3 here is CASSRPGTSGTYEQYF. In DNA, the CDR3 is TGTGCCAGCTCAAGGCCCGGGACTAGCGGGACCTACGAGCAGTACTTC.

The chain uses TRBV25-1 and TRBJ1-2; no firm D call. With 3 bases removed from V and 11 bases from J, the gap between germline ends came to 13 bases. Germline CDR1 is MGHDK and CDR2 is SYGVNS. The CDR3 runs to 12 residues. The CDR3 sequence is CASSDSRYRYTF. The DNA of the CDR3 is TGTGCCAGCAGTGACTCGCGATATCGGTACACCTTC.

J is TRBJ2-1 and V is TRBV3-1 (or the pseudogene TRBV3-2); 10 nucleotides agree with TRBD2. J lost 6 bases, V lost 4 bases, and 6 bases had no gene match. Germline loops: CDR1 LGHDT, CDR2 YNNKEL (reference sequence). The CDR3 sequence is 15 residues long. The CDR3 reads CASSLSGGASNEQFF. CDR3 coding DNA: TGTGCCAGCAGCCTGAGCGGGGGGGCCAGCAATGAGCAGTTCTTC.

The CDR3 coding sequence is TGTGCCAGCAGCTTCGGGACAGGGGGCGTTGAAAAACTGTTTTTT. Its protein is CASSFGTGGVEKLFF. The V gene is TRBV5-6, the J gene TRBJ1-4; 12 nucleotides match TRBD1. Germline CDR1 SGHDT, CDR2 YYEEEE. The CDR3 runs 15 residues. Losses at the gene ends were 2 bases for V and 7 bases for J; bases not matched to a gene: 3.